A selection of T cell receptor beta chains follows, all from one sample in a study of blood T cells in healthy people across ages. MiXCR, applied by TCRdb to the 5' RACE reads, yields one record per CDR3 protein. In the table there are approximately 1.5 million distinct CDR3 sequences, roughly two fifths of which are singletons. Sequenced sample: blood. These receptors all come from a woman aged 18-29 years in good health. Both conserved end residues are trimmed from each CDR3. The order of the fields is J gene, V gene, CDR3 protein.

TRBJ2-1 TRBV14 ASSQARGLVGEQF
TRBJ2-7 TRBV12-3/TRBV12-4 ASSFGAMNYEQY
TRBJ2-7 TRBV21-1 ASINRGLTDEQY
. TRBV10-3 AISESLAEQY
TRBJ2-3 TRBV4-1 ASSRWGGLFTDTQY
TRBJ1-2 TRBV20-1 SAFWGNYGYT
TRBJ1-2 TRBV4-3 ASSQGPGYGYT
TRBJ2-7 TRBV28 ASSLRGVFSYEQY
TRBJ1-2 TRBV6-5 ASSYSGLFNYGYT
TRBJ1-2 TRBV4-3 ASSQELGKSYGYT
. TRBV20-1 SASAMSYEQY
. TRBV12-3/TRBV12-4 ASSGTGSRETQY
TRBJ1-5 TRBV7-9 ASSRQGGQPQH
TRBJ1-2 TRBV12-3/TRBV12-4 ASRGLTEYYGYT
TRBJ2-7 TRBV20-1 SARVSLTYEQY
TRBJ1-2 TRBV27 ASSLDRDFYGYT
. TRBV10-3 AISDIGMETQY
TRBJ2-7 TRBV6-5 ASGGVSYEQY
. TRBV2 ASSEELQGEQY
TRBJ2-1 TRBV2 ASSEWGGGGYNEQF
TRBJ2-7 TRBV12-3/TRBV12-4 ASSLPPGTGASYEQY
TRBJ2-3 TRBV7-2 ASSVTAGLTSTDTQY
TRBJ2-6 TRBV5-5 ASSFAVGANVLT
. TRBV2 ASHDRGEQY
TRBJ2-2 TRBV25-1 ASSDPLGGLAGELF
TRBJ2-5 TRBV5-1 ASRPDGQETQY